This TCR beta chain was sequenced in a study of blood T cell repertoires in COVID-19. Study summary: PBMCs, B-cell-depleted T cells, or T cells provided the cDNA or gDNA that made up the material.

The CDR3 runs 16 residues. Germline lookup yields CDR1 SGHTA and CDR2 FQGNSA. V shed 5 bases and J 4 bases; nucleotides not matched to a gene: 10. Original handling: Researchers report that nucleated cell counts were estimated from reference gene primer amplification. Method: immunoSEQ multiplex PCR; TCRdb's copy keeps in-frame clones and lacks some. V, J and clone size reflect that table, while D and trimming were determined from the DNA. The data hold just over 95,000 clones, with about nine tenths observed a single time. This sequence joins TRBV7-2 and TRBJ2-2; 7 nucleotides align to TRBD1. The sample was peripheral blood. This TCR was sampled from a man aged 45 to 65 with acute or convalescent COVID-19. The CDR3 DNA is TGTGCCAGCAGCCTAAGACAGGGTGGGGGCACCGGGGAGCTGTTTTTT. Amino acids: CASSLRQGGGTGELFF.